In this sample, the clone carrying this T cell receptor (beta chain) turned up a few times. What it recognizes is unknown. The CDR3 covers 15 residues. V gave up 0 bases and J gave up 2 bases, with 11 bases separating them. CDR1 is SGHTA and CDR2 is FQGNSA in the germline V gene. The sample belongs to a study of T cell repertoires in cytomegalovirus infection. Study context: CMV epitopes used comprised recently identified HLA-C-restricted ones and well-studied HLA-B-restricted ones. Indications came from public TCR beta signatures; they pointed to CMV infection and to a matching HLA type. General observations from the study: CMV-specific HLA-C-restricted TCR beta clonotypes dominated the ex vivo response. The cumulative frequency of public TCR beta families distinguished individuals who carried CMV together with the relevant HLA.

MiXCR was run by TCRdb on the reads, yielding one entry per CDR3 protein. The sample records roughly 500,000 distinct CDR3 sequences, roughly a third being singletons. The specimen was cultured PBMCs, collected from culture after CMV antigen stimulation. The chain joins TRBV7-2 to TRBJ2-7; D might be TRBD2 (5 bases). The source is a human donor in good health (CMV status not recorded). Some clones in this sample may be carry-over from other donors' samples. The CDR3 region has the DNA TGTGCCAGCAGCTTAGCGGGAGCGGAGGCCTACGAGCAGTACTTC. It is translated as CASSLAGAEAYEQYF. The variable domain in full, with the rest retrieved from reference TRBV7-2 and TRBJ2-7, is GAGVSQSPSNKVTEKGKDVELRCDPISGHTALYWYRQSLGQGLEFLIYFQGNSAPDKSGLPSDRFSAERTGGSVSTLTIQRTQQEDSAVYLCASSLAGAEAYEQYFGPGTRLTVT.